Listed below are T cell receptor beta chains from one sample, sequenced in a study of blood T cell repertoires in COVID-19. Generated by immunoSEQ multiplex PCR, the TCRdb table keeps only in-frame clones and is missing some. The table records 270,000 or so clones, approximately 90% of them present only once. The source material was PBMCs or T cells enriched from blood (not recorded which). The receptors were gathered from a woman aged 30 to 39 with acute COVID-19. Both conserved end residues are part of each CDR3. D genes are given only for firm matches. Size values are once, few and many counts, or a class for expanded clones, and some rows have none.

>-|TRBJ1-2|TRBV5-1|-
TGCGCCAGCGCCCAAGGGGAAACGGATGGCTACACCTTC
CASAQGETDGYTF
>-|TRBJ2-1|TRBV7-9|-
TGTGCCAGCAGCCCGAAATTTTACGGGTACAATGAGCAGTTCTTC
CASSPKFYGYNEQFF
>TRBD1|TRBJ1-2|TRBV30|-
TGTGCCTGGGAGCCGGGACAGGGGAACTATGGCTACACCTTC
CAWEPGQGNYGYTF
>TRBD1|TRBJ2-7|TRBV5-4|-
TGTGCCAGCAGCTTGGATCTAGTGGGACAGGGCGTTGGGGAGCAGTACTTC
CASSLDLVGQGVGEQYF
>-|TRBJ2-1|TRBV19|-
TGTGCCAGTAGTATAGTGGGATGGCGGGGTAACTCCTACAATGAGCAGTTCTTC
CASSIVGWRGNSYNEQFF
>TRBD1|TRBJ2-7|TRBV3-1/TRBV3-2|-
TGTGCCAGCAGTTACGGACAGGAACCCCCCTACGAGCAGTACTTC
CASSYGQEPPYEQYF
>TRBD1|TRBJ1-6|TRBV5-1|-
TGCGCCAGCAGCTCGGAGTTACCGGGACAGAGCGATTCACCCCTCCACTTT
CASSSELPGQSDSPLHF
>TRBD1|TRBJ1-5|TRBV27|-
TGTGCCAGCAGTATAAGATCCCCGGGACAGGGGGCACAGCCCCAGCATTTT
CASSIRSPGQGAQPQHF
>TRBD1|TRBJ2-7|TRBV19|-
TGTGCCAGTAGTACAACCGGGACAGGGGTCCACGAGCAGTACTTC
CASSTTGTGVHEQYF
>TRBD1|TRBJ2-1|TRBV3-1/TRBV3-2|-
TGTGCCAGCAGCCAGAGGGGGACAGGGACCGGTGAGCAGTTCTTC
CASSQRGTGTGEQFF
>TRBD1|TRBJ1-5|TRBV30|-
TGTGCCTGGAGTGTCAGAGACAGGGATTTTCAGCCCCAGCATTTT
CAWSVRDRDFQPQHF
>-|TRBJ1-1|TRBV5-6|-
TGTGCCAGCAGCTTGGGAGGTCTCGAAGCTTTCTTT
CASSLGGLEAFF
>-|TRBJ1-3|TRBV11-2|once
TGTGCCAGCTCCCGGGCCAGGGGCTCTGGAAACACCATATATTTT
CASSRARGSGNTIYF
>-|TRBJ1-1|TRBV15|-
TGTGCCACCAGCAGAGGACAGGACATATATACTGAAGCTTTCTTT
CATSRGQDIYTEAFF
>-|TRBJ2-7|TRBV5-6|-
TGTGCCAGCAGCTCAACTAGCTACGAGCAGTACTTC
CASSSTSYEQYF
>-|TRBJ1-1|TRBV7-9|-
TGTGCCAGCAGCTTAGGAGTGGGGGGAGGCACTGAAGCTTTCTTT
CASSLGVGGGTEAFF
>TRBD1|TRBJ1-4|TRBV10-1|-
TGCGCCAGCAGTGAGTCCTCTGGACAGGGGGATGAAAAACTGTTTTTT
CASSESSGQGDEKLFF
>TRBD2|TRBJ2-4|TRBV29-1|-
TGCAGCGCTGGGGGGGGTTACATTCAGTACTTC
CSAGGGYIQYF
>TRBD2|TRBJ2-2|TRBV9|-
TGTGCCAGCAAGCTAGCGGGTGACTCGAACACCGGGGAGCTGTTTTTT
CASKLAGDSNTGELFF
>-|TRBJ1-1|TRBV2|once
TGTGCCATAGCTGTGGAAACTGAAGCTTTCTTT
CAIAVETEAFF
>TRBD1|TRBJ1-1|TRBV2|-
TGTGCCAGCACCCGGACAGGGGTGAACACTGAAGCTTTCTTT
CASTRTGVNTEAFF
>TRBD1|TRBJ2-7|TRBV19|-
TGTGCCAGTAGTATCTCGGGACAGTGGGGGTCCTACGAGCAGTACTTC
CASSISGQWGSYEQYF
>TRBD1|TRBJ2-7|TRBV4-2|-
TGTGCCAGCAGCCATGAACAGGGGGCGCGGGACGAGCAGTACTTC
CASSHEQGARDEQYF
>TRBD2|TRBJ2-5|TRBV7-3|-
TGTGCCAGCAGCTTAAATGCGGGAGAAGAGACCCAGTACTTC
CASSLNAGEETQYF
>TRBD2|TRBJ2-7|TRBV5-1|-
TGCGCCAGCAGCTTGGCGGGACTAATACGCGAGCAGTACTTC
CASSLAGLIREQYF
>TRBD1|TRBJ1-2|TRBV15|-
TGTGCCACCAGCAGAGCGACAGGGGCTCTGGAGGTCTATGGCTACACCTTC
CATSRATGALEVYGYTF
>-|TRBJ1-3|TRBV9|-
TGTGCCAGCAGCGCCTACGGAAACACCATATATTTT
CASSAYGNTIYF
>TRBD1|TRBJ2-7|TRBV10-3|-
TGTGCCATCAATCCGGGACAGGCCACCTACGAGCAGTACTTC
CAINPGQATYEQYF
>TRBD1|TRBJ2-7|TRBV5-1|-
TGCGCCAGCAGCTTACAGGGGGAACCCTACGAGCAGTACTTC
CASSLQGEPYEQYF
>TRBD2|TRBJ2-3|TRBV4-1|-
TGCGCCAGCAGCCACCCCGGGACTAGCGGGATAGGTAGGACAGATACGCAGTATTTT
CASSHPGTSGIGRTDTQYF
>-|TRBJ1-1|TRBV4-1|-
TGCGCCAGCAGCCACCTGGGACAGAACACTGAAGCTTTCTTT
CASSHLGQNTEAFF
>TRBD2|TRBJ2-1|TRBV3-1/TRBV3-2|-
TGTGCCAGCAGCCTACTACTAGCGGGAGGGCCGAATGAGCAGTTCTTC
CASSLLLAGGPNEQFF
>-|TRBJ2-7|TRBV6-5|-
TGTGCCAGCAGCGGAGGAACCAACTACGAGCAGTACTTC
CASSGGTNYEQYF
>-|TRBJ1-1|TRBV29-1|-
TGCAGCGTTTTCTTGACATTTCCGAACACTGAAGCTTTCTTT
CSVFLTFPNTEAFF
>-|TRBJ1-2|TRBV28|once
TGTGCCAGCAGTTTGGCCGACTATGGCTACACCTTC
CASSLADYGYTF
>-|TRBJ1-5|TRBV7-6|-
TGTGCCAGCAGCCCGATAGGGGGAGGGCGGCAGCCCCAGCATTTT
CASSPIGGGRQPQHF
>TRBD2|TRBJ2-1|TRBV5-5|-
TGTGCCAGCAGCCAGGGACTAGCGGGAGTAGGGAATGAGCAGTTCTTC
CASSQGLAGVGNEQFF
>-|TRBJ2-1|TRBV3-1/TRBV3-2|-
TGTGCCAGCAGCCAAGCACAAGATTACAATGAGCAGTTCTTC
CASSQAQDYNEQFF
>-|TRBJ2-1|TRBV28|-
TGTGCCAGCAGTTTATTGGTCGGTGAGCAGTTCTTC
CASSLLVGEQFF
>-|TRBJ2-2|TRBV21-1|-
TGTGCCAGCAGCAAAGGTCCCGGGACTAGCGGAAAATTCACCGGGGAGCTGTTTTTT
CASSKGPGTSGKFTGELFF
>TRBD2|TRBJ2-3|TRBV29-1|-
TGCAGCGCCGGACTAGCGGTCACAGATACGCAGTATTTT
CSAGLAVTDTQYF
>-|TRBJ1-1|TRBV25-1|once
TGTGCCAGCAGTCCCTTATGGGGGGGGAACACTGAAGCTTTCTTT
CASSPLWGGNTEAFF
>TRBD2|TRBJ2-1|TRBV7-9|few
TGTGCCAGCAGCCTGATAGCGGGAGGGTCCTACAATGAGCAGTTCTTC
CASSLIAGGSYNEQFF
>TRBD1|TRBJ2-1|TRBV4-1|-
TGCGCCAGCAGCCCCACAGGGGATGAGCAGTTCTTC
CASSPTGDEQFF
>-|TRBJ1-6|TRBV28|-
TGTGCCAGCAGTTTGACAGGCACCTATAATTCACCCCTCCACTTT
CASSLTGTYNSPLHF
>TRBD1|TRBJ2-7|TRBV27|-
TGTGCCAGCAGTTTGACAGGGTCCTCCTACGAGCAGTACTTC
CASSLTGSSYEQYF
>TRBD2|TRBJ2-7|TRBV4-3|-
TGCGCCAGCAGCCAAGGACCCGGGACTAGCTACGAGCAGTACTTC
CASSQGPGTSYEQYF
>TRBD1|TRBJ2-5|TRBV18|-
TGTGCCAGCACCACCAGGGACAGGGAGACCCAGTACTTC
CASTTRDRETQYF
>TRBD2|TRBJ2-5|TRBV27|-
TGTGCCAGCAGTGGATCGGGAGGGCCTGAGACCCAGTACTTC
CASSGSGGPETQYF
>TRBD1|TRBJ1-5|TRBV29-1|-
TGCAGCGTTGAGGGGACAGGGAACCAGCCCCAGCATTTT
CSVEGTGNQPQHF
>TRBD1|TRBJ1-2|TRBV4-2|-
TGTGCCAGCAGCCAACCGGGACAGGGGGCCTATGGCTACACCTTC
CASSQPGQGAYGYTF
>-|TRBJ1-1|TRBV18|-
TGTGCCAGCTCACCAGGCCAGAAGAACACTGAAGCTTTCTTT
CASSPGQKNTEAFF
>TRBD2|TRBJ2-1|TRBV19|-
TGTGCCAGTAGTATAATGCTAGCGGGGGGTAATGAGCAGTTCTTC
CASSIMLAGGNEQFF
>TRBD2|TRBJ2-7|TRBV2|-
TGTGCCACTTCAAGGGGACTAGACTACGAGCAGTACTTC
CATSRGLDYEQYF
>TRBD2|TRBJ2-5|TRBV28|-
TGTGCCAGCAGTTTATGGGCGGGAGGCCGAGGAGAGACCCAGTACTTC
CASSLWAGGRGETQYF
>-|TRBJ1-3|TRBV30|-
TGTGCCTGGACACGCAGTTTTGGTTCGGGCACCATATATTTT
CAWTRSFGSGTIYF
>TRBD2|TRBJ2-3|TRBV2|-
TGTGCCACCATGGGGCTAGCGGGAGGGGATACGCAGTATTTT
CATMGLAGGDTQYF
>-|TRBJ2-6|TRBV28|-
TGTGCCAGCAGTCCATCCTGGGGGGATCAACCTGGGGCCAACGTCCTGACTTTC
CASSPSWGDQPGANVLTF
>TRBD2|TRBJ2-7|TRBV19|-
TGTGCCAGTAGTATAGTCCGGGAGGGCGAGCAGTACTTC
CASSIVREGEQYF